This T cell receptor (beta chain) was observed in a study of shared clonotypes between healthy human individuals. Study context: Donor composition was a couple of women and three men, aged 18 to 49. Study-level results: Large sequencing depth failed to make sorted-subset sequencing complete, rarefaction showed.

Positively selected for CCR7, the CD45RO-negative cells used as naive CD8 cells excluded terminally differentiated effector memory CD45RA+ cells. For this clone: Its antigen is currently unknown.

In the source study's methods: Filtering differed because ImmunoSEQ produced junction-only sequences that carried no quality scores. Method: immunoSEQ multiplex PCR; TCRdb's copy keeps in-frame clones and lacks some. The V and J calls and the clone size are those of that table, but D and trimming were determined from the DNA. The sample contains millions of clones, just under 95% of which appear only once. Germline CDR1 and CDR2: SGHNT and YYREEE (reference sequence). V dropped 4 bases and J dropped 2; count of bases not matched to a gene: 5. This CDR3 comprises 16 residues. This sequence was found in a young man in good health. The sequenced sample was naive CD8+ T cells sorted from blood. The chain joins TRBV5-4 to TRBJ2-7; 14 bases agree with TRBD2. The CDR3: CASSVGLAGVAYEQYF. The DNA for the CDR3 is TGTGCCAGCAGCGTGGGACTAGCGGGGGTCGCCTACGAGCAGTACTTC. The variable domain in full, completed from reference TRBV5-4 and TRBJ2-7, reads ETGVTQSPTHLIKTRGQQVTLRCSSQSGHNTVSWYQQALGQGPQFIFQYYREEENGRGNFPPRFSGLQFPNYSSELNVNALELDDSALYLCASSVGLAGVAYEQYFGPGTRLTVT.